This T cell receptor (beta chain) comes out of a study of OX40 agonist ivuxolimab in advanced cancers. In the study overall: Each patient was given ivuxolimab into a vein every 2 weeks, at 0.01 to 10 mg/kg. Enrollees could have had prior anti-PD-1, anti-PD-L1 or anti-CTLA-4 therapy, which under 50% had received. Study-wide results and caveats: The authors did not determine the antigen specificity of the expanded peripheral T cells.

This clone turned up a few times. Antigen unknown. TCRdb keeps only in-frame clones here, not all; method: immunoSEQ multiplex PCR. The data hold about 67,000 clones, with approximately 85% observed a single time. The CDR3 loop spans 15 amino acids. Germline V gene sequence: CDR1 SGHAT, CDR2 FQNNGV. V was clipped by 5 bases and J by 8 bases; unmatched bases: 11. The origin of this receptor is an adult with an advanced solid tumor such as melanoma, head and neck, liver or kidney cancer. The chain recombines TRBV11-2 with TRBJ2-1; 8 bases are shared with TRBD2. This specimen consisted of CD4+ or CD8+ T cells sorted from blood, obtained in a trial of the OX40 agonist ivuxolimab. The CDR3 reads CASSPLAGTSDEQFF. CDR3 bases: TGTGCCAGCAGCCCTCTAGCGGGTACCTCGGATGAGCAGTTCTTC.